The next 15 T cell receptor beta chains were all read from a single sample in a study of blood T cell repertoires in COVID-19. Generated by immunoSEQ multiplex PCR, the TCRdb table keeps only in-frame clones and is missing some. In the table there are around 320,000 clones, about nine tenths of which are singletons. Specimen: PBMCs or T cells enriched from blood (not recorded which). Receptors were obtained from a woman aged 50 to 65 who had been exposed to COVID-19.

The genes are TRBV5-6 and TRBJ1-5; 8 bases line up with TRBD1. The CDR3 covers 16 residues. Germline V CDR1 and CDR2: SGHDT, YYEEEE. The ends lost 0 bases at V and 3 bases at J; junction bases unmatched: 5. The DNA for the CDR3 is TGTGCCAGCAGCTTGGCAGGGGGCACCCTCAATCAGCCCCAGCATTTT. Its translation is CASSLAGGTLNQPQHF.

The rearrangement uses TRBV29-1 and TRBJ1-1; TRBD1 is a possible D gene (5 bases). Trimming took off 6 bases at V and 1 base at J, with 12 bases between the two ends. The CDR3 extends over 13 amino acids. Germline CDR1 is SQVTM and CDR2 is ANQGSEA. The CDR3 DNA follows: TGCAGCGTGATGCCTACAGGGAACACTGAAGCTTTCTTT. Amino acids: CSVMPTGNTEAFF.

The sample holds one count of this clone. The chain joins TRBV7-9 to TRBJ1-2, with D possibly TRBD1 on 5 matching bases. Germline V gives CDR1 SEHNR, CDR2 FQNEAQ (reference sequence). The CDR3 length is 13 residues. With 7 bases removed from V and 0 bases from J, the gap between germline ends came to 9 bases. The CDR3 region is CASIGTANYGYTF. DNA for the CDR3: TGTGCCAGCATCGGGACTGCTAACTATGGCTACACCTTC.

This clone was counted a single time. The rearrangement joins TRBV15 to TRBJ2-2, with 10 bases identical to TRBD2. The germline V gene encodes CDR1 LNHNV and CDR2 YYDKDF (reference sequence). The CDR3 extends over 15 amino acids. V trimming: 3 bases; J trimming: 6 bases; junction bases outside the gene matches: 4. The CDR3 reads CATSRSGGAPGELFF. DNA of the CDR3: TGTGCCACCAGCAGGAGCGGGGGGGCCCCCGGGGAGCTGTTTTTT.

This chain connects TRBV19 to TRBJ1-1; TRBD1 is a possible D gene (5 bases). V was shortened by 5 bases and J by 2 bases, with 12 bases between the two germline ends. Germline V gene data show CDR1 as LNHDA and CDR2 as SQIVND (reference sequence). This CDR3 is built from 14 residues. The CDR3 sequence is CASSSTVYNTEAFF. CDR3 sequence (DNA): TGTGCCAGTAGTTCGACAGTTTACAACACTGAAGCTTTCTTT. The complete variable domain, with remaining parts taken from reference TRBV19 and TRBJ1-1, reads DGGITQSPKYLFRKEGQNVTLSCEQNLNHDAMYWYRQDPGQGLRLIYYSQIVNDFQKGDIAEGYSVSREKKESFPLTVTSAQKNPTAFYLCASSSTVYNTEAFFGQGTRLTVV.

CDR3 sequence reads: CASSLWTGTGTYEQYF. The CDR3 DNA sequence: TGTGCCAGCAGTTTGTGGACCGGGACAGGGACTTACGAGCAGTACTTC. V is TRBV28 and J is TRBJ2-7; 9 bases are a match to TRBD1. The germline CDR1 and CDR2 sequences are MDHEN and SYDVKM. The V segment lost 3 bases and the J segment 4 bases; nucleotides outside the gene matches: 10. This CDR3 is 16 amino acids long.

V usage is TRBV5-1 and J usage is TRBJ2-5; the D gene is possibly TRBD1 (5 bases). This CDR3 is 13 amino acids long. The germline V gene has CDR1 SGHRS and CDR2 YFSETQ. The V end was cut by 4 bases, the J end by 0 bases, with 7 bases between. The CDR3, as DNA: TGCGCCAGCAGCCGACAGAACCAAGAGACCCAGTACTTC. Translating gives CASSRQNQETQYF.

V and J are TRBV19 and TRBJ2-7; possibly TRBD2 for D (5 bases). The ends were cut back, 1 base at V and 2 bases at J, with 12 bases in the middle. Germline CDR1 reads LNHDA; CDR2 reads SQIVND (reference sequence). This CDR3 region has 15 residues. Here the CDR3 reads CASSIVAAVTYEQYF. The CDR3 DNA reads TGTGCCAGTAGTATAGTGGCAGCGGTAACCTACGAGCAGTACTTC. The whole variable domain, remainder taken from reference TRBV19 and TRBJ2-7, is DGGITQSPKYLFRKEGQNVTLSCEQNLNHDAMYWYRQDPGQGLRLIYYSQIVNDFQKGDIAEGYSVSREKKESFPLTVTSAQKNPTAFYLCASSIVAAVTYEQYFGPGTRLTVT.

The chain recombines TRBV10-3 with TRBJ2-1; D is uncertain. Between the trimmed V and J ends, which lost 3 bases and 8 bases, there was a span of 8 bases. This CDR3 is built from 12 residues. From germline, CDR1 is ENHRY and CDR2 SYGVKD. The CDR3 DNA follows: TGTGCCATCAGTGACGGAGTACATGAGCAGTTCTTC. This codes for CAISDGVHEQFF.

The chain is built from TRBV3-1 (or the pseudogene TRBV3-2) and TRBJ2-2, with 9 positions matching TRBD1. The V and J ends lost 2 bases and 4 bases, in that order; junction bases with no gene match: 5. Germline CDR1 reads LGHDT; CDR2 reads YNNKEL (reference sequence). CDR3 length: 16 residues. The CDR3 region has the DNA TGTGCCAGCAGCCAATTTCCGGGACAGGGCACCGGGGAGCTGTTTTTT. Translation gives CASSQFPGQGTGELFF.

The chain joins TRBV27 to TRBJ1-1; D call uncertain. CDR1 is MNHEY and CDR2 is SMNVEV in the germline V gene (reference sequence). V was cut by 3 bases and J by 4 bases, with 9 bases left in between. The CDR3 has 13 amino acids. In DNA form, the CDR3 reads TGTGCCAGCAGTTTTTCAGGAGGCACTGAAGCTTTCTTT. Protein: CASSFSGGTEAFF.

The rearrangement joins TRBV2 to TRBJ1-5; 7 bases map to TRBD1. Losses at the gene ends were 8 bases for V and 3 bases for J; bases not matched to a gene: 10. Germline V gene data show CDR1 as SNHLY and CDR2 as FYNNEI. The length of the CDR3 is 15 residues. DNA for the CDR3: TGTGCCAGCCAAAAACAGGGGTTGAACAATCAGCCCCAGCATTTT. As protein: CASQKQGLNNQPQHF.

The chain combines TRBV19 with TRBJ2-3; 13 bases fit TRBD2. The germline gives CDR1 LNHDA, CDR2 SQIVND (reference sequence). The CDR3 has 16 amino acids. V was clipped by 6 bases and J by 0 bases; unmatched bases: 3. The CDR3 loop reads CASSGLAGASTDTQYF. CDR3 sequence (DNA): TGTGCCAGTAGCGGACTAGCGGGGGCTAGCACAGATACGCAGTATTTT.

This chain connects TRBV5-1 to TRBJ2-7; the D is unclear. The CDR3 extends over 14 amino acids. Trimming stripped 3 bases from V and 6 bases from J, with 16 bases between. CDR1 SGHRS and CDR2 YFSETQ come from the germline V gene. DNA of the CDR3: TGCGCCAGCAGCTCTTTTTCCCCGGTTTTCGAGCAGTACTTC. This translates into CASSSFSPVFEQYF.

This sequence joins TRBV18 and TRBJ1-2; D not certain. Germline loops: CDR1 KGHSH, CDR2 LQKENI. This CDR3 region has 14 residues. Between the trimmed V and J ends, which lost 0 bases and 4 bases, there was a span of 9 bases. The chain's CDR3 is CASSPPPEFYGYTF. The CDR3 DNA reads TGTGCCAGCTCACCACCGCCGGAGTTCTATGGCTACACCTTC.